A single sample is the source of the 29 T cell receptor beta chains below, sequenced in a study of CD8 T cells in Susac syndrome. Random hexamers served to reverse transcribe about 0.45 to 1 ug RNA. TCRdb ran MiXCR on the immunoSEQ multiplex PCR reads and lists one entry per CDR3 protein. The repertoire holds 200,000 to 250,000 distinct CDR3 sequences, with about 94% as singletons. The sequencing sample was made of CD4+ T cells from PBMCs. These receptors came from a human donor with Susac syndrome.

This chain links TRBV11-2 with TRBJ2-1; D gene ambiguous. The CDR3 loop spans 13 amino acids. CDR1 is SGHAT, CDR2 FQNNGV, per germline. V gave up 2 bases and J gave up 6 bases, with 8 bases separating them. CDR3 DNA: TGTGCCAGCAGCTTAACCCAGAGCAATGAGCAGTTCTTC. Protein sequence: CASSLTQSNEQFF. The whole variable domain, filled in from reference TRBV11-2 and TRBJ2-1, reads EAGVAQSPRYKIIEKRQSVAFWCNPISGHATLYWYQQILGQGPKLLIQFQNNGVVDDSQLPKDRFSAERLKGVDSTLKIQPAKLEDSAVYLCASSLTQSNEQFFGPGTRLTVL.

V and J are TRBV5-6 and TRBJ1-5; D uncertain. The CDR3 length is 15 residues. Germline V gene sequence: CDR1 SGHDT, CDR2 YYEEEE. Trimming removed 2 bases at V and 2 bases at J, with 11 bases between. CDR3: CASSLRVTGNQPQHF. The CDR3 DNA sequence: TGTGCCAGCAGCTTAAGGGTTACGGGCAATCAGCCCCAGCATTTT.

This CDR3 reads CASSLSDGGKTQYF. The CDR3 bases are TGTGCCAGCAGTTTATCTGACGGGGGGAAGACCCAGTACTTC. V is TRBV28 and J is TRBJ2-5; 7 nucleotides match TRBD2. This CDR3 region has 14 residues. V lost 1 base to trimming and J lost 6 bases; unmatched junction nucleotides: 5. The germline V gene encodes CDR1 MDHEN and CDR2 SYDVKM. The variable domain in full, with the rest retrieved from reference TRBV28 and TRBJ2-5, is DVKVTQSSRYLVKRTGEKVFLECVQDMDHENMFWYRQDPGLGLRLIYFSYDVKMKEKGDIPEGYSVSREKKERFSLILESASTNQTSMYLCASSLSDGGKTQYFGPGTRLLVL.

This clonotype was detected only a few times. This chain uses TRBV15 with TRBJ2-5, with TRBD1 matching 8 bases. Germline CDR1 and CDR2: LNHNV and YYDKDF (reference sequence). The CDR3 totals 16 residues. The V and J ends lost 5 bases and 5 bases, in that order; junction bases with no gene match: 13. The DNA for the CDR3 is TGTGCCACCAGCTCAAGGATGGGACAGGCCAGGGAGACCCAGTACTTC. This translates into CATSSRMGQARETQYF.

The V gene is TRBV12-3 or TRBV12-4, the J gene TRBJ2-3, with TRBD2 identical over 11 bases. CDR3 length: 16 amino acids. The V segment lost 10 bases and the J segment 0 bases; nucleotides outside the gene matches: 9. The CDR3 loop reads CATLVGLAGSTDTQYF. The CDR3 nucleotides read TGTGCCACACTTGTAGGACTAGCGGGTAGCACAGATACGCAGTATTTT.

In this sample, this clonotype turned up a few times. V is TRBV12-3 or TRBV12-4 and J is TRBJ2-5; 9 nucleotides agree with TRBD1. The J segment lost 4 bases and the V segment lost 6 bases, leaving 3 bases of the junction unmatched. The CDR3 is 13 residues long. The chain's CDR3 is CASSRDRVETQYF. In DNA form, the CDR3 reads TGTGCCAGCAGCCGGGACAGGGTAGAGACCCAGTACTTC.

The gene calls are TRBV11-3 and TRBJ2-2; 7 positions agree with TRBD1. CDR1 and CDR2 from the germline V gene are SGHNT and YENEEA. The length of the CDR3 is 15 residues. The J segment lost 9 bases and the V segment lost 1 base, leaving 8 bases of the junction unmatched. As DNA, the CDR3 is TGTGCCAGCAGCTTAGTAGGAGGACAGGCCAGGGAGCTGTTTTTT. Encoded protein: CASSLVGGQARELFF. Complete variable domain (other parts from reference TRBV11-3 and TRBJ2-2): EAGVVQSPRYKIIEKKQPVAFWCNPISGHNTLYWYLQNLGQGPELLIRYENEEAVDDSQLPKDRFSAERLKGVDSTLKIQPAELGDSAVYLCASSLVGGQARELFFGEGSRLTVL.

This clonotype was detected a few times. This chain connects TRBV27 to TRBJ1-4; D is unresolved. Germline values: CDR1 MNHEY, CDR2 SMNVEV (reference sequence). This CDR3 has 14 amino acids. V dropped 3 bases and J dropped 6 bases, with 11 bases sitting between them. CDR3 in DNA: TGTGCCAGCAGTTTCGACCCATCGGATGAAAAACTGTTTTTT. It specifies CASSFDPSDEKLFF.

The CDR3 loop reads CATSRGGSVNYNEQFF. The DNA for the CDR3 is TGTGCCACCAGCAGAGGTGGTTCCGTCAATTACAATGAGCAGTTCTTC. V usage is TRBV15 and J usage is TRBJ2-1; no clear D gene. Germline CDR1 LNHNV, CDR2 YYDKDF (reference sequence). This CDR3 region has 16 residues. With 1 base removed from V and 4 bases from J, the gap between germline ends came to 14 bases.

Only one count was recorded for this clonotype. V is TRBV2 and J is TRBJ2-2, with 7 bases lining up with TRBD1. CDR1 and CDR2 from the germline V gene are SNHLY and FYNNEI. This CDR3 spans 14 amino acids. J was trimmed by 1 base and V by 7 bases; bases with no gene match: 3. DNA for the CDR3: TGTGCCAGCACCACAGGGGAGAACACCGGGGAGCTGTTTTTT. Translated: CASTTGENTGELFF.

The chain links TRBV5-1 to TRBJ1-2, with 8 bases matching TRBD1. The germline V gene has CDR1 SGHRS and CDR2 YFSETQ. The CDR3 length is 16 residues. After removal of 4 bases from V and 7 bases from J, the junction contained 15 bases not matched to a gene. The CDR3 nucleotides are TGCGCCAGCAGCCACAATCTGCGACAGGGGAGTGGTGGCTACACCTTC. Translated: CASSHNLRQGSGGYTF. The full variable domain, with the rest looked up from reference TRBV5-1 and TRBJ1-2, is KAGVTQTPRYLIKTRGQQVTLSCSPISGHRSVSWYQQTPGQGLQFLFEYFSETQRNKGNFPGRFSGRQFSNSRSEMNVSTLELGDSALYLCASSHNLRQGSGGYTFGSGTRLTVV.

The V and J genes are TRBV10-3 and TRBJ1-1; TRBD1 matches 7 bases. The CDR3 sequence is 14 residues long. V lost 4 bases and J lost 4; bases outside the gene matches: 6. Germline CDR1 ENHRY, CDR2 SYGVKD. CDR3 nucleotide sequence: TGTGCCATCAGTGTGACAGGGTTCTCCACTGAAGCTTTCTTT. Translating gives CAISVTGFSTEAFF.

This rearrangement joins TRBV7-2 to TRBJ2-5; unclear D gene. The CDR3 extends over 12 amino acids. CDR1 and CDR2 (germline): SGHTA, FQGNSA. The V and J ends lost 5 bases and 5 bases respectively, with 9 bases between them. The CDR3 here is CASSPYVETQYF. CDR3 DNA: TGTGCCAGCAGCCCTTATGTCGAGACCCAGTACTTC.

The chain has TRBV7-9 and TRBJ1-1, with TRBD1 as a possible D gene (5 bases). CDR3 length: 14 residues. Trimming took off 1 base at V and 3 bases at J, with 9 bases between the two ends. Germline CDR1 and CDR2: SEHNR and FQNEAQ (reference sequence). The CDR3 DNA reads as TGTGCCAGCAGCTTAGTATCGGGGGACACTGAAGCTTTCTTT. This encodes CASSLVSGDTEAFF.

The CDR3 loop reads CASRREGSYNSPLHF. CDR3 nucleotide sequence: TGCGCCAGCCGGAGAGAGGGCTCCTATAATTCACCCCTCCACTTT. The chain combines TRBV5-1 with TRBJ1-6; no reliable D call. CDR1 and CDR2 (germline): SGHRS, YFSETQ. This CDR3 comprises 15 residues. V lost 7 bases and J 0 bases, leaving 11 bases between the germline ends.

The chain is built from TRBV5-1 and TRBJ1-5; D is unclear. This CDR3 comprises 16 residues. V dropped 0 bases and J dropped 1 base, with 11 bases sitting between them. In germline, CDR1 is SGHRS, CDR2 YFSETQ. The CDR3 reads CASSLGLLESNQPQHF. CDR3 nucleotides: TGCGCCAGCAGCTTGGGCCTACTTGAGAGCAATCAGCCCCAGCATTTT.

The V gene is TRBV4-3, the J gene TRBJ1-6; maybe TRBD1 (5 bases). Trimming removed 3 bases from V and 7 bases from J, with 25 bases in between. The germline V gene has CDR1 LGHNA and CDR2 YSLEER. This CDR3 is built from 19 residues. CDR3 region: CASSQRIQGRAEENSPLHF. The CDR3 bases are TGCGCCAGCAGCCAGAGGATCCAGGGTAGGGCGGAAGAGAATTCACCCCTCCACTTT.

This chain uses TRBV6-6 with TRBJ2-3; no firm D call. There are 12 residues in the CDR3. The V gene's germline CDR1 is MNHNY and CDR2 SVGAGI (reference sequence). Trimming took off 10 bases at V and 2 bases at J, with 10 bases between the two ends. CDR3: CATSSNTDTQYF. CDR3 sequence (DNA): TGTGCCACCTCGTCGAACACAGATACGCAGTATTTT.

The genes are TRBV10-2 and TRBJ1-5; possible D gene TRBD1, 6 bases. The CDR3 consists of 14 residues. V lost 8 bases and J lost 7, with 18 bases in between. In germline, CDR1 is WSHSY, CDR2 SAAADI. The CDR3 region has the DNA TGCGCCAGCGTTGACAGGACTATAGACCAGCCCCAGCATTTT. Translating it yields CASVDRTIDQPQHF.

This rearrangement joins TRBV12-3 or TRBV12-4 to TRBJ1-5, with 8 bases lining up with TRBD1. V lost 7 bases, J lost 7 bases, and 12 bases stayed unmatched. The CDR3 has 15 residues. CDR3: CASNPDRGRVQPQHF. The CDR3 DNA follows: TGTGCCAGCAATCCAGACAGGGGCCGAGTCCAGCCCCAGCATTTT.

The genes are TRBV20-1 and TRBJ1-2; tentatively, D is TRBD1 (6 bases). The germline V gene has CDR1 DFQATT and CDR2 SNEGSKA (reference sequence). CDR3 size: 13 residues. V was shortened by 1 base and J by 4 bases, with 10 bases between the two germline ends. CDR3 protein: CSARAGAVYGYTF. The CDR3 coding sequence is TGCAGTGCTAGAGCGGGGGCTGTCTATGGCTACACCTTC.

The chain carries TRBV5-4 and TRBJ2-1; possible D gene TRBD2, 6 bases. Looked up from germline, CDR1 is SGHNT and CDR2 is YYREEE (reference sequence). Trimming left V 4 bases short and J 5 bases short, with 16 bases between. This CDR3 region has 15 residues. The CDR3 protein is CASSLGKGGHNEQFF. CDR3 in DNA: TGTGCCAGCAGCCTCGGGAAAGGAGGGCACAATGAGCAGTTCTTC.

The V and J genes are TRBV12-3 or TRBV12-4 and TRBJ1-1; 8 nucleotides agree with TRBD1. Trimming at V came to 7 bases and at J to 1 base, leaving 5 bases not matched to a gene. This CDR3 is built from 14 residues. For the CDR3, the DNA is TGTGCCAGCAAGGCCAGGGGGCGGAACACTGAAGCTTTCTTT. Protein product: CASKARGRNTEAFF.

This clonotype has a single count. The chain uses TRBV30 and TRBJ1-1; TRBD1 is a possible D gene (5 bases). V lost 5 bases to trimming and J lost 3 bases, with 13 bases between them. This CDR3 has 13 residues. Per germline, CDR1 GTSNPN and CDR2 SVGIG (reference sequence). CDR3 coding DNA: TGTGCCTGGCAGGGAAGGGTAGACACTGAAGCTTTCTTT. Its translation is CAWQGRVDTEAFF. The variable domain in full, completed from reference TRBV30 and TRBJ1-1, reads SQTIHQWPATLVQPVGSPLSLECTVEGTSNPNLYWYRQAAGRGLQLLFYSVGIGQISSEVPQNLSASRPQDRQFILSSKKLLLSDSGFYLCAWQGRVDTEAFFGQGTRLTVV.

This clonotype was seen just once. The chain has TRBV20-1 and TRBJ2-3; 9 bases agree with TRBD1. V lost 0 bases, J lost 4 bases, and 5 bases stayed unmatched. The germline CDR1 and CDR2 sequences are DFQATT and SNEGSKA (reference sequence). The CDR3 is 15 amino acids. The CDR3 DNA is TGCAGTGCTAGAGATCGCGACAGGGGGGCAGATACGCAGTATTTT. Its translation is CSARDRDRGADTQYF.

The V and J genes are TRBV6-1 and TRBJ2-2; 9 bases are shared with TRBD1. CDR1 and CDR2 (germline): MNHNS, SASEGT. The CDR3 is 15 amino acids. V shed 6 bases, J shed 3 bases, and the junction held 5 bases outside the gene matches. DNA for the CDR3: TGTGCCAGCAGGGAGGACAGGGGACACACCGGGGAGCTGTTTTTT. This gives the protein CASREDRGHTGELFF.

This chain joins TRBV18 and TRBJ2-7; 9 bases align to TRBD1. CDR3 length equals 16 residues. Trimming took 5 bases from V and 3 from J; bases not matched to a gene: 11. Germline V gives CDR1 KGHSH, CDR2 LQKENI. CDR3 residues: CASSADRGAVNYEQYF. CDR3 in DNA: TGTGCCAGCTCAGCGGACAGGGGCGCCGTGAACTACGAGCAGTACTTC.

The chain couples TRBV9 to TRBJ1-1, with 9 bases matching TRBD1. CDR1 is SGDLS, CDR2 YYNGEE, per germline. The CDR3 spans 15 residues. V lost 1 base and J lost 1; bases outside the gene matches: 2. As DNA, the CDR3 is TGTGCCAGCAGCGTACGACAGGGGGAGAACACTGAAGCTTTCTTT. Translated, it gives CASSVRQGENTEAFF.

The rearrangement uses TRBV30 and TRBJ1-5, with unresolved D. Germline CDR1 reads GTSNPN; CDR2 reads SVGIG (reference sequence). Trimming removed 2 bases at V and 2 bases at J, with 13 bases between. CDR3 length: 15 residues. The CDR3 nucleotides are TGTGCCTGGAGTCCAAGGCCGGGCGGCAATCAGCCCCAGCATTTT. It yields the protein CAWSPRPGGNQPQHF. Variable domain in full (rest from reference TRBV30 and TRBJ1-5): SQTIHQWPATLVQPVGSPLSLECTVEGTSNPNLYWYRQAAGRGLQLLFYSVGIGQISSEVPQNLSASRPQDRQFILSSKKLLLSDSGFYLCAWSPRPGGNQPQHFGDGTRLSIL.